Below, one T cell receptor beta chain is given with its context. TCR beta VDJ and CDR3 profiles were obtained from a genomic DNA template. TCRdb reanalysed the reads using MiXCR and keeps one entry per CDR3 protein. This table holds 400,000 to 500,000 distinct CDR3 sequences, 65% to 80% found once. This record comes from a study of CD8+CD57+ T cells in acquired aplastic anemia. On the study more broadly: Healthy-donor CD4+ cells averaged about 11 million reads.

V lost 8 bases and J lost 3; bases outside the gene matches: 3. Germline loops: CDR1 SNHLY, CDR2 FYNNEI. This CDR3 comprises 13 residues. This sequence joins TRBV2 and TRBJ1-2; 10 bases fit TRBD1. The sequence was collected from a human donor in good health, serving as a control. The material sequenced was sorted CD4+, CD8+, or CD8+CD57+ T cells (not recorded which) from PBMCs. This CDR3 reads CASRDRGYYGYTF. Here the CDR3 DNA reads TGTGCCAGCCGGGACAGGGGCTACTATGGCTACACCTTC.